This TCR beta chain emerged from a study of cytomegalovirus exposure and HLA in healthy donors. Study summary: Researchers previously reported finding fewer than 140 million unique TCR beta sequences from around 200 million T cells. Study-level results: Some V segments could not be told apart, so they were left out, TRBV6-2 and TRBV6-3 among them. For most TCR beta V segments, an earlier analysis put the productive rate at about 87% or about 30% of the time.

At sampling all donors were nominally healthy, likely with unrecorded immune exposures. Germline lookup yields CDR1 SGHVT and CDR2 SQSDAQ. This CDR3 has 14 amino acids. This clone has just one count. Antigen: not known. Both 60 Vbeta primers and 13 Jbeta primers went into the PCR. The assay was immunoSEQ multiplex PCR, and TCRdb's table has in-frame clones only and misses some. The table lists more than 90,000 clones, about 75% of them singletons. V gene TRBV7-4 combines with J gene TRBJ2-5, with D possibly TRBD1 on 7 matching bases. TRBJ2-7 explains the end of the DNA better; the J call may be wrong. The sequence came from a man aged 35 to 55 in good health and CMV-seropositive. Sequences were obtained from PBMCs. CDR3 in amino acids: CASRQRRGPYEQYF. The CDR3 DNA reads as TGTGCCAGCAGACAAAGGAGGGGGCCCTACGAGCAGTACTTC.